This is a list of T cell receptor beta chains from one sample in a study of response to subunit inactivated influenza vaccine. TCRdb independently ran MiXCR on the RT-PCR reads; one entry per CDR3 protein. The data contain about 700,000 distinct CDR3 sequences, approximately 13% of them singletons. Sequencing was performed on PBMCs from blood, taken around 14 days before vaccination. The origin of the receptors is a man aged 45-60 years who received an inactivated influenza vaccine. The CDR3 runs from the conserved cysteine through the conserved F or W. Fields, in order: CDR3 DNA, CDR3 protein, J gene, V gene, D gene, clone size. D genes are given only for firm matches. Clone size is stated in some rows and not others, as once, few, many or a class when expanded.

TGTGCCAGCAGTCAGCAAGCCTATGGCTACACCTTC,CASSQQAYGYTF,TRBJ1-2,TRBV2,.,.
TGCGCCAGCAGCCCCCCGGGACAGATCACCGGGGAGCTGTTTTTT,CASSPPGQITGELFF,TRBJ2-2,TRBV5-1,TRBD1,few
TGCGCCAGCAGCCTCTCAAGGGGGAATCAAGAGACCCAGTACTTC,CASSLSRGNQETQYF,TRBJ2-5,TRBV4-3,.,few
TGCAGTGCATACACAGGGTGGGGTCAGCCCCAGCATTTT,CSAYTGWGQPQHF,TRBJ1-5,TRBV20-1,.,.
TGTGCCAGCAGCGTAGGCCCAGCGAAGAACACCGGGGAGCTGTTTTTT,CASSVGPAKNTGELFF,TRBJ2-2,TRBV9,.,few
TGTGCCAGCAGTGCCTCACGGGGGGATACGCAGTATTTT,CASSASRGDTQYF,TRBJ2-3,TRBV2,.,few
TGTGCCAGCAGCGACCAACCTCCGGGACACGAGATTTTGGAGACCCAGTACTTC,CASSDQPPGHEILETQYF,TRBJ2-5,TRBV9,.,.
TGTGCCAGCAGTTTATTTTCAGGGTCCACCGGGGAGCTGTTTTTT,CASSLFSGSTGELFF,TRBJ2-2,TRBV27,.,few
TGCAGTGCTAGGATGCTAGCGGGCAACACCGGGGAGCTGTTTTTT,CSARMLAGNTGELFF,TRBJ2-2,TRBV20-1,TRBD2,few
TGTGCCAGCAGTTTTTTTTCGACCCGGACAGGGGGCGAAAATGAGCAGTTCTTC,CASSFFSTRTGGENEQFF,TRBJ2-1,TRBV12-3/TRBV12-4,TRBD1,.
TGTGCCAGCAGCCCCCGATTGGATCTTAACACTGAAGCTTTCTTT,CASSPRLDLNTEAFF,TRBJ1-1,TRBV9,.,few
TGTGCCAGCGGGACCGGAGGCGAGCAGTACTTC,CASGTGGEQYF,TRBJ2-7,TRBV12-3/TRBV12-4,.,.
TGTGCCAGCAGTTTCGGACACTACGCTAACTATGGCTACACCTTC,CASSFGHYANYGYTF,TRBJ1-2,TRBV6-5,.,few
TGTGCCAGCTCACCAGTACAGGGTTATCGGACCTACAATGAGCAGTTCTTC,CASSPVQGYRTYNEQFF,TRBJ2-1,TRBV18,.,.
TGTGCCAGCAGGCTAGGGGGCGCGGGAGCGGGGGAGACCCAGTACTTC,CASRLGGAGAGETQYF,TRBJ2-5,TRBV12-3/TRBV12-4,.,few
TGTGCCAGCAGCTTAGATCCCCAGAGAGAGACCCAGTACTTC,CASSLDPQRETQYF,TRBJ2-5,TRBV11-2,.,.
TGTGCCAGCAGCCCGCGCAGTACACGCAGCTCTGGAAACACCATATATTTT,CASSPRSTRSSGNTIYF,TRBJ1-3,TRBV3-1,.,few
TGCGCCAGCAGCGCCACCGGGACTAGGGCGAGCTCCTACAATGAGCAGTTCTTC,CASSATGTRASSYNEQFF,TRBJ2-1,TRBV5-1,TRBD2,few
TGTGCCAGCAGTTACTCGTTTCAGGGACCCACCGGGGAGCTGTTTTTT,CASSYSFQGPTGELFF,TRBJ2-2,TRBV6-2/TRBV6-3,.,.
TGTGCCAGCAGCTGGCTAACCGGGACTAGATGGGCAAATGAGCAGTTCTTC,CASSWLTGTRWANEQFF,TRBJ2-1,TRBV7-2,TRBD2,few
TGTGCCAGCAGCTTAGATTCTAGGTCTTTCTTT,CASSLDSRSFF,TRBJ1-1,TRBV7-9,.,few
TGTGCCAGCAGTCCCGGGACTAGCGGGGTAGATGAGCAGTTCTTC,CASSPGTSGVDEQFF,TRBJ2-1,TRBV11-2,TRBD2,many
TGCAGTGCTACCGCAGGGGGGGCGGGCGAGCAGTACTTC,CSATAGGAGEQYF,TRBJ2-7,TRBV20-1,.,few
TGCGCCAGCAGCTTGGATGGGGGCCCCTACAATGAGCAGTTCTTC,CASSLDGGPYNEQFF,TRBJ2-1,TRBV5-1,.,many
TGTGCCAGCAGCTTTGCCGCGGGCGAGCAGTACTTC,CASSFAAGEQYF,TRBJ2-7,TRBV7-9,.,.
TGCAGTGCTAGGACTAGCGGGAGGGCCAGGGTCTCCACAGATACGCAGTATTTT,CSARTSGRARVSTDTQYF,TRBJ2-3,TRBV20-1,TRBD2,few
TGTGCCAGCAGTGCACAGGGGGCAAGAAATTCACCCCTCCACTTT,CASSAQGARNSPLHF,TRBJ1-6,TRBV12-3/TRBV12-4,TRBD1,few
TGTGCCAGCAGCTTGATTTCTGGACAGACCTCCTACAATGAGCAGTTCTTC,CASSLISGQTSYNEQFF,TRBJ2-1,TRBV7-2,.,.
TGCGCCAGCAGCGAATCAGGGTTTACCGGGGAGCTGTTTTTT,CASSESGFTGELFF,TRBJ2-2,TRBV5-1,.,few
TGTGCCAGCAGTCACAGGGACAGATCGCAAGAGACCCAGTACTTC,CASSHRDRSQETQYF,TRBJ2-5,TRBV12-3/TRBV12-4,TRBD1,many
TGTGCCTACGGACGGGGGGGCGAGGGTGAGCAGTTCTTC,CAYGRGGEGEQFF,TRBJ2-1,TRBV10-3,TRBD2,.
TGCAGTGCTAGGTCGGGAGTCTTCTCCAATGAGCAGTTCTTC,CSARSGVFSNEQFF,TRBJ2-1,TRBV20-1,.,few
TGTGCCAGCAGTTTCCCGGGCTCGGGGAATGAGCAGTTCTTC,CASSFPGSGNEQFF,TRBJ2-1,TRBV28,.,few
TGTGCCAGCAGCTCGATGGGGCAGGGTGGCTACACCTTC,CASSSMGQGGYTF,TRBJ1-2,TRBV7-2,.,few
TGCGCCAGCAGCAGCGCCGGGACAGAGAACACTGAAGCTTTCTTT,CASSSAGTENTEAFF,TRBJ1-1,TRBV5-1,TRBD1,many
TGTGCCAGCAGTCCTTTGACTAGCGGGGGGTCAGATACGCAGTATTTT,CASSPLTSGGSDTQYF,TRBJ2-3,TRBV12-3/TRBV12-4,TRBD2,many